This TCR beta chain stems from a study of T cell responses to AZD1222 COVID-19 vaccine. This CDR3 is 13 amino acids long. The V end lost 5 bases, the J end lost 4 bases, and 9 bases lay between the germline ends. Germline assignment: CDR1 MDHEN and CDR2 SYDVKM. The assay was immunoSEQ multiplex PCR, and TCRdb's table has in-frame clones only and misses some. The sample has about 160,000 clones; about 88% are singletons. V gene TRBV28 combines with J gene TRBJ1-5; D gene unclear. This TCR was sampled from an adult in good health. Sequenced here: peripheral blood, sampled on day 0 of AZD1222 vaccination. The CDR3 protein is CASSVDGNQPQHF. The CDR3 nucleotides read TGTGCCAGCAGTGTGGACGGGAATCAGCCCCAGCATTTT.